Listed below are T cell receptor beta chains from one sample, sequenced in a study of Ad26.COV2.S vaccination and SARS-CoV-2 variants. Produced via immunoSEQ multiplex PCR; TCRdb's table is partial and in-frame only. The data show some 390,000 clones, approximately 86% seen once. The starting material was peripheral blood, obtained in a trial of Ad26.COV2.S vaccine versus placebo. The source is a person between 18 and 65 years old who received the Ad26.COV2.S COVID-19 vaccine or a placebo. CDR3s include the opening cysteine and the closing phenylalanine or tryptophan. The D gene is left open where the match is weak. Only part of the rows carry a size: once, few, many, or a class if the clone is expanded.

clone size	D gene	V gene	J gene	CDR3 DNA	CDR3 protein
-	TRBD2	TRBV5-4	TRBJ2-3	TGTGCCACCCCGGGACTAGCGGATTCCACAGATACGCAGTATTTT	CATPGLADSTDTQYF
-	-	TRBV19	TRBJ1-3	TGTGCCAGTAGTCCCCTCGGGGGGCTTGGAAACACCATATATTTT	CASSPLGGLGNTIYF
once	-	TRBV18	TRBJ2-1	TGTGCCAGCTCACCACTATCAGGGTGGGATGAGCAGTTCTTC	CASSPLSGWDEQFF
-	-	TRBV6-7	TRBJ2-5	TGTGCCAGCAGTTTATACGGCCTCCTCCTGGGTGAGACCCAGTACTTC	CASSLYGLLLGETQYF
-	-	TRBV3-1/TRBV3-2	TRBJ1-1	TGTGCCAGCAGCCAAGATCAGCAGGCCGTAGGGACTGAAGCTTTCTTT	CASSQDQQAVGTEAFF
-	-	TRBV3-1/TRBV3-2	TRBJ1-3	TGTGCCAGCAGCCAAGGAGGATTCGGAAACACCATATATTTT	CASSQGGFGNTIYF
-	-	TRBV6-6	TRBJ1-1	TGTGCCAGCAGTTACTCTCGGCTGAGCACTGAAGCTTTCTTT	CASSYSRLSTEAFF
-	TRBD1	TRBV3-1/TRBV3-2	TRBJ2-7	TGTGCCAGCAACCCCGGGACAGGGGCGGACGAGCAGTACTTC	CASNPGTGADEQYF
-	-	TRBV5-4	TRBJ2-1	TGTGCCAGCGGTCGAGGCGGCAGCCCGACCTACAATGAGCAGTTCTTC	CASGRGGSPTYNEQFF
-	-	TRBV3-1/TRBV3-2	TRBJ2-2	TGTGCCAGCAGCCAAGGTAGCGGGAACACCGGGGAGCTGTTTTTT	CASSQGSGNTGELFF
-	TRBD2	TRBV7-2	TRBJ2-3	TGTGCCAGCAGCTTTATAGCGGCCCGGGAGGGGCAGTATTTT	CASSFIAAREGQYF
-	TRBD2	TRBV4-1	TRBJ2-1	TGCGCCAGCAGCCAAGTCAGCGGGGGTTTCAATGAGCAGTTCTTC	CASSQVSGGFNEQFF
few	-	TRBV27	TRBJ1-2	TGTGCCAGTCGGGATAACTATGGCTACACCTTC	CASRDNYGYTF
-	-	TRBV9	TRBJ1-1	TGTGCCAGCAGCCTATGGAGGGGCTTGCACACTGAAGCTTTCTTT	CASSLWRGLHTEAFF
-	-	TRBV5-4	TRBJ1-2	TGTGCCAGCAGCCCCTTCACGCAGAACTATGGCTACACCTTC	CASSPFTQNYGYTF
-	-	TRBV2	TRBJ1-6	TGTGCCAGCGGCGGGACGGGCAAAGGCTCCTATAATTCACCCCTCCACTTT	CASGGTGKGSYNSPLHF
-	-	TRBV5-1	TRBJ2-7	TGCGCCAGCAGCTCACAGAGCTCCTACGAGCAGTACTTC	CASSSQSSYEQYF
once	TRBD1	TRBV12-5	TRBJ1-1	TGTGCTAGTGGTTTAGTAACTACAGGGGGGCGGACTGAAGCTTTCTTT	CASGLVTTGGRTEAFF
-	-	TRBV19	TRBJ1-3	TGTGCCAGTAGTGCGCCCCCAGGGGAGGCTGGAAACACCATATATTTT	CASSAPPGEAGNTIYF
once	-	TRBV5-1	TRBJ2-7	TGCGCCAGCACCCGGGACACCAACTACGAGCAGTACTTC	CASTRDTNYEQYF
few	-	TRBV2	TRBJ1-5	TGTGCCAGCAGTGAGTTCGGCAGTCAGATTCGGGGCAATCAGCCCCAGCATTTT	CASSEFGSQIRGNQPQHF
few	TRBD1	TRBV10-2	TRBJ1-5	TGCGCCAGCAGTGAAACCGGGACAGGGGGAAATCAGCCCCAGCATTTT	CASSETGTGGNQPQHF
-	TRBD1	TRBV5-4	TRBJ1-2	TGTGCCAGCAGCTTGGGACAGGGAAGAGGCTACACCTTC	CASSLGQGRGYTF
once	TRBD2	TRBV5-1	TRBJ2-7	TGCGCCAGCAGCTTACTAGCGGGGGGCCAGAGCTCCTACGAGCAGTACTTC	CASSLLAGGQSSYEQYF
-	-	TRBV5-1	TRBJ1-1	TGCGCCAGCAGCCAGATTGCAGGGAACCCTGAAGCTTTCTTT	CASSQIAGNPEAFF
-	TRBD1	TRBV4-1	TRBJ1-2	TGCGCCAGCAGCCACCCGGGACAGGGGACCTATGGCTACACCTTC	CASSHPGQGTYGYTF
-	-	TRBV9	TRBJ1-2	TGTGCCAGCAGCGTAGCTACCCGTGAGGTAGGCTACACCTTC	CASSVATREVGYTF
few	TRBD1	TRBV19	TRBJ2-7	TGTGCCAGTAGTATCGGGGACAGGTCCCGGGGGCAGTACTTC	CASSIGDRSRGQYF
once	-	TRBV25-1	TRBJ2-2	TGTGCCAGTAGTGCCCCCGGGGAGCTGTTTTTT	CASSAPGELFF
-	-	TRBV6-5	TRBJ1-3	TGTGCCAGCAGTTACTCGACAGGTCCCTCTGGAAACACCATATATTTT	CASSYSTGPSGNTIYF